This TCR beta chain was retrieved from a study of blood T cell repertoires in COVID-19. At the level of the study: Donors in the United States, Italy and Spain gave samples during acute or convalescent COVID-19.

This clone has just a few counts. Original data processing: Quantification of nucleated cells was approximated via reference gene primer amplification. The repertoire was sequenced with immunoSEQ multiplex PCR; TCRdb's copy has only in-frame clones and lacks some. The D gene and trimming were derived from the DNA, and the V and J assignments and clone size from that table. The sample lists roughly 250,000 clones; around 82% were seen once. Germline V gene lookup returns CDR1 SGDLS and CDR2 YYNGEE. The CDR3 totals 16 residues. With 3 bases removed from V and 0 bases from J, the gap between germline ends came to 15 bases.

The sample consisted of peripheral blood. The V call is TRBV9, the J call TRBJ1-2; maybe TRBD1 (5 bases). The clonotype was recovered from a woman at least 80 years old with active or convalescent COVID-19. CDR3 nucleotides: TGTGCCAGCAGCGCCACCTTCAGGGTCACTAACTATGGCTACACCTTC. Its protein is CASSATFRVTNYGYTF.